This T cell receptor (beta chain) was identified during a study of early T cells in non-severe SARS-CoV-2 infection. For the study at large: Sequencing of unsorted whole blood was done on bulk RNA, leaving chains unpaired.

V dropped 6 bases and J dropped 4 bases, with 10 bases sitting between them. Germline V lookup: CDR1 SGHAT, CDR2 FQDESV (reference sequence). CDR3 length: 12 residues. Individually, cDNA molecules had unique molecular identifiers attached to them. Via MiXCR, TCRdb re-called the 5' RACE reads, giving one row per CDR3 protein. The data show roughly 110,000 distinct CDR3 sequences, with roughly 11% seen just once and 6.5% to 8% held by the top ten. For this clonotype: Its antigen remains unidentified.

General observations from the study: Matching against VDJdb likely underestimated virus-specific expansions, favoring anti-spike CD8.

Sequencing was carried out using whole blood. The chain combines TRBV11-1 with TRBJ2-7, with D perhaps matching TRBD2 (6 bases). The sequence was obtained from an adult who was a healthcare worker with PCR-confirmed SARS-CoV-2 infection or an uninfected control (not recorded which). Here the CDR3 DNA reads TGTGCCAGCAGTGGTAGCGGTTACGAGCAGTACTTC. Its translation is CASSGSGYEQYF.